The clone carrying this T cell receptor beta chain was counted a few times. The T cells that were sequenced for TCR beta were CD8+ and CD4+ cells from blood. The authors negatively isolated CD8+ and CD4+ T cells and FACS-enriched TEMRA cells. This sample is part of a study of CD8 T cells in Susac syndrome. Random hexamers served to reverse transcribe roughly 0.5 to 1 ug RNA. Amplification of TCR beta CDR3 across 54 Vbeta and 13 Jbeta was performed with immunoSEQ multiplex PCR. Using its own MiXCR run on the immunoSEQ multiplex PCR reads, TCRdb lists one record per CDR3 protein. This table holds some 300,000 distinct CDR3 sequences, approximately 91% found once. The sequencing input was CD8+ T cells from PBMCs. The source is a human donor with multiple sclerosis.

The CDR3 is CASSESVAGAGEQYF. In nucleotides, the CDR3 is TGTGCCAGCAGTGAAAGTGTCGCGGGAGCCGGCGAGCAGTACTTC. The chain couples TRBV6-1 to TRBJ2-7; 7 nucleotides match TRBD2. The CDR3 length is 15 residues. V was pared by 2 bases and J by 6 bases, with 10 bases of the junction left unmatched. CDR1 MNHNS and CDR2 SASEGT come from the germline V gene.